Reported below is one T cell receptor (beta chain). Per the germline V gene, CDR1 is LGHDT and CDR2 is YNNKEL (reference sequence). The V end lost 4 bases, the J end lost 0 bases, and 16 bases lay between the germline ends. The length of the CDR3 is 17 residues. Symptom resolution, clearance, or two negative PCRs marked the recovered donors of Cohort 3. The data belong to a study of blood T cell repertoires in COVID-19. TCRdb keeps only in-frame clones here, not all; method: immunoSEQ multiplex PCR. This table holds roughly 310,000 clones, around 89% found once. The TCR originated in a middle-aged woman who had recovered from COVID-19. Sample: PBMCs or T cells enriched from blood (not recorded which). This chain links TRBV3-1 (or the pseudogene TRBV3-2) with TRBJ1-5, with D unresolved. CDR3 DNA sequence: TGTGCCAGCAGCCTCTTAACCCGAGGAAATAGCAATCAGCCCCAGCATTTT. Its protein is CASSLLTRGNSNQPQHF.